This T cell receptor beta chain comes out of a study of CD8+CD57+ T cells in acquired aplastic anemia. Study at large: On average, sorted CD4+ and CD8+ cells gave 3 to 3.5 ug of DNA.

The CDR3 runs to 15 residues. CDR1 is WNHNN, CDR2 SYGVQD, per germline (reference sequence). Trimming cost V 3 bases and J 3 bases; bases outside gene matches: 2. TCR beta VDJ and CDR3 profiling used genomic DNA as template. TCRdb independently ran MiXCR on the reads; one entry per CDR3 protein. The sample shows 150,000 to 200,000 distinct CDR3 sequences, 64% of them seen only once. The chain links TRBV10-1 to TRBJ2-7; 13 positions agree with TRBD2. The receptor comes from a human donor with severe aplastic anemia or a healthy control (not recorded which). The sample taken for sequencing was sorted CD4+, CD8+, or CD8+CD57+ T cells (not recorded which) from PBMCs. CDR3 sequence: CASSDRLAGGYEQYF. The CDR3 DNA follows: TGCGCCAGCAGTGATCGACTAGCGGGGGGCTACGAGCAGTACTTC.